The TCR beta chain under discussion was sequenced for a study of cytomegalovirus exposure and HLA in healthy donors. About the research overall: An earlier analysis found fewer than 140 million unique TCR beta sequences from approximately 190 million T cells. Within the Caucasian-associated ancestry cluster were around 80% of the 398 genotyped donors. Study results and caveats: For cytomegalovirus status, the classifier reportedly gave diagnoses with high specificity and sensitivity.

This CDR3 is 14 amino acids long. Germline V gene data show CDR1 as SQVTM and CDR2 as ANQGSEA. Trimming took 4 bases from V and 4 from J; bases not matched to a gene: 5. A note on this clone: Antigen specificity is unknown.

The PCR contained 60 Vbeta and 13 Jbeta primers. Generated by immunoSEQ multiplex PCR, the TCRdb table keeps only in-frame clones and is missing some. This table holds about 130,000 clones, 65% to 70% found once. The receptor comes from a human donor in good health. The sequenced sample consisted of PBMCs. The chain joins TRBV29-1 to TRBJ2-2, with 8 bases matching TRBD1. Here the CDR3 reads CSVGDRGRTGELFF. DNA for the CDR3: TGCAGCGTTGGAGACAGGGGCCGCACCGGGGAGCTGTTTTTT.